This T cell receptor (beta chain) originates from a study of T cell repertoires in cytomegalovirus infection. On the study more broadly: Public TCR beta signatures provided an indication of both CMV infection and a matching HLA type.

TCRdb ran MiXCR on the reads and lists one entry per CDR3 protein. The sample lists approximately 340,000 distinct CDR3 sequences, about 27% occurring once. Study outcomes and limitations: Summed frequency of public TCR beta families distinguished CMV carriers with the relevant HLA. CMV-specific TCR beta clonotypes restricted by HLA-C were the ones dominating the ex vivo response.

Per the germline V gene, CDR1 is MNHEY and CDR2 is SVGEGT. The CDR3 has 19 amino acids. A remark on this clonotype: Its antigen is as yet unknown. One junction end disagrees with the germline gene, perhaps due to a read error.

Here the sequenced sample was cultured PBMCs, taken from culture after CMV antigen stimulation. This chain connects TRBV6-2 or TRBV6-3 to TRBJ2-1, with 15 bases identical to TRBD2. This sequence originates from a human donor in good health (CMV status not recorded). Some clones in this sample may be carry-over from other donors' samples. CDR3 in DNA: TGTGCCAGCAGTAACTCCGGGACTAGCGGGAGGATGGGACCGGTTGAGCAGTTCTTC. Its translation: CASSNSGTSGRMGPVEQFF.